This T cell receptor beta chain was observed in a study of cytomegalovirus exposure and HLA in healthy donors. A note on this clone: The antigen is unknown.

With 60 Vbeta and 13 Jbeta primers, the PCR was carried out. Sequencing was performed with immunoSEQ multiplex PCR; in TCRdb, only in-frame clones are kept and a portion is missing. The table has approximately 87,000 clones, 81% seen once. Germline trimming cut 1 base from V and 7 bases from J; bases unmatched to any gene: 14. The V gene's germline CDR1 is MGHRA and CDR2 YSYEKL. This CDR3 is 18 amino acids long. Findings of the study overall: With later analysis, a missense DCLRE1C variant became linked to TCR beta V- and J-gene trimming. Later examination showed HLA-associated TCR beta chains had greater clonal expansion than equally common others.

The sequenced sample consisted of PBMCs. V and J are TRBV4-1 and TRBJ2-1, with 9 bases fitting TRBD2. This clonotype was sampled from a woman in her 70s in good health and CMV-seropositive. The CDR3 DNA follows: TGCGCCAGCAGCCAAGTCGTCACATCGGCTAGCGGGATGAATGAGCAGTTCTTC. It encodes CASSQVVTSASGMNEQFF.